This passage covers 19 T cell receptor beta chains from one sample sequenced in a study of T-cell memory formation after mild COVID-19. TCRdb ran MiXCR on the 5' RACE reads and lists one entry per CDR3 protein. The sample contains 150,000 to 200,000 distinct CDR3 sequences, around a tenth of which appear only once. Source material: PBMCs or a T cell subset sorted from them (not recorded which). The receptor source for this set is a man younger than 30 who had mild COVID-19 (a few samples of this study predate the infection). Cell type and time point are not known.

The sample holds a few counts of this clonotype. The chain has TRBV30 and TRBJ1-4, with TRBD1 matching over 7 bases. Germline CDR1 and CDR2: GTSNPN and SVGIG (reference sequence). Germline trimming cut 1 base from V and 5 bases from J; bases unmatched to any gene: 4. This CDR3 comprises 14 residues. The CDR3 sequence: CAWSEQGGNEKLFF. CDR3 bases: TGTGCCTGGAGTGAGCAGGGGGGGAATGAAAAACTGTTTTTT.

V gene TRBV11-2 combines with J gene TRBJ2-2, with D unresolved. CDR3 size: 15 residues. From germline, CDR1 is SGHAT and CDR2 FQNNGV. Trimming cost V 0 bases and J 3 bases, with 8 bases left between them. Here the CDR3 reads CASSLEATYTGELFF. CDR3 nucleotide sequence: TGTGCCAGCAGCTTAGAGGCCACCTACACCGGGGAGCTGTTTTTT.

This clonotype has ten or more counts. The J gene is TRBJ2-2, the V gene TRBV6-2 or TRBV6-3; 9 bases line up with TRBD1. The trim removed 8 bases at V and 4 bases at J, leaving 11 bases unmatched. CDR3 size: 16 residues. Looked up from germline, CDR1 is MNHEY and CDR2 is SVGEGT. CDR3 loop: CASGDRENSGTGELFF. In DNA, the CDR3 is TGTGCCAGCGGGGACAGGGAGAATTCGGGCACCGGGGAGCTGTTTTTT.

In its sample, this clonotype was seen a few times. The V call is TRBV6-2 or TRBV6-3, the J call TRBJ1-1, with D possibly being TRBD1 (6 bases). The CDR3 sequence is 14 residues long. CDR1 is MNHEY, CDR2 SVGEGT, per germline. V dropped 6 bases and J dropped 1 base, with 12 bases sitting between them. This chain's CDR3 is CASSPRGENTEAFF. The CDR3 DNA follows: TGTGCCAGCAGCCCCAGGGGAGAGAACACTGAAGCTTTCTTT.

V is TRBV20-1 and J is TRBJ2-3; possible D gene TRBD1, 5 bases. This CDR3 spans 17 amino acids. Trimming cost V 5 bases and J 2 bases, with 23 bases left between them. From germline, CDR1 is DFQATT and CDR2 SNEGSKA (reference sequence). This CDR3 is CSAAGSGKAGYTDTQYF. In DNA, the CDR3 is TGCAGTGCTGCAGGGTCTGGCAAGGCTGGCTACACAGATACGCAGTATTTT.

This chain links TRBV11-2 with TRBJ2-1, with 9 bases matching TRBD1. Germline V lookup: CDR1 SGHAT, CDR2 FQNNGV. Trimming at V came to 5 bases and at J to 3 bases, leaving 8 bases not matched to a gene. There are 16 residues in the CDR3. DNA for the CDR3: TGTGCCAGCAGCGCAAGCCCGGGACAGGGCTACAATGAGCAGTTCTTC. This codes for CASSASPGQGYNEQFF.

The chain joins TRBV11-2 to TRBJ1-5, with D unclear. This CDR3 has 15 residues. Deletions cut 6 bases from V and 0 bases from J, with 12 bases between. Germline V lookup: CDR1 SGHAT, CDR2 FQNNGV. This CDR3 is CASRQSRFSNQPQHF. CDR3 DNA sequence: TGTGCCAGCAGACAATCCCGATTTAGCAATCAGCCCCAGCATTTT.

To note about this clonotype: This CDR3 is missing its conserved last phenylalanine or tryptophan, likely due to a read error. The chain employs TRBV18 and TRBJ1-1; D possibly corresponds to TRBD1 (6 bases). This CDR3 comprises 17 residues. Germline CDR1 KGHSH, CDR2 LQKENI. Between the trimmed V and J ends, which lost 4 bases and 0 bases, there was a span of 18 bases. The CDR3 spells CASSQYRDTRLNTEAFS. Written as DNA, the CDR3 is TGTGCCAGCTCACAATACCGGGACACGCGTTTGAACACTGAAGCTTTCTCT.

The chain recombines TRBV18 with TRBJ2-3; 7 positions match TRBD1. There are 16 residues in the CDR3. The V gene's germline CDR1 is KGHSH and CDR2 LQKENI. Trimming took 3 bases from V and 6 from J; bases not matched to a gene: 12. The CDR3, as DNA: TGTGCCAGCTCACCTTGGACAGGACCTTCCACGGATACGCAGTATTTT. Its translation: CASSPWTGPSTDTQYF.

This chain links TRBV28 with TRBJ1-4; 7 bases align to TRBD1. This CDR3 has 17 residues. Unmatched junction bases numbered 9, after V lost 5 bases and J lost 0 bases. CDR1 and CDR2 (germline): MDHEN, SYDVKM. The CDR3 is CASSPPRQGSTNEKLFF. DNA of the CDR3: TGTGCCAGCAGTCCACCCCGACAGGGATCAACTAATGAAAAACTGTTTTTT.

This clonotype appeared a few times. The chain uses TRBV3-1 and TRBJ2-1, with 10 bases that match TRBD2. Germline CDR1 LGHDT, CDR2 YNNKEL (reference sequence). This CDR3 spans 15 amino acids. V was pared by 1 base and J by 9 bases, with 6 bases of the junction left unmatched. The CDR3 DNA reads TGTGCCAGCAGCCAAGCGGCTAGCGGGGGTGTTGAGCAGTTCTTC. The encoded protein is CASSQAASGGVEQFF.

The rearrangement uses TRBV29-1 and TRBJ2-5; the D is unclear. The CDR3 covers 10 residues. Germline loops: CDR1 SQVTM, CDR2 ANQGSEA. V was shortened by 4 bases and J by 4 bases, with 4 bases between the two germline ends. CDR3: CSVARETQYF. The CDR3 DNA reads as TGCAGCGTTGCCCGAGAGACCCAGTACTTC.

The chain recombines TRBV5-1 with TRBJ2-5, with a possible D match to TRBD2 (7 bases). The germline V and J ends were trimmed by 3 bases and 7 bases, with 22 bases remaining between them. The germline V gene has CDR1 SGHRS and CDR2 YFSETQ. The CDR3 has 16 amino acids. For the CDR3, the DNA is TGCGCCAGCAGCTCGGGGGGCCGGACCTCCCTTTTGACCCAGTACTTC. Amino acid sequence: CASSSGGRTSLLTQYF.

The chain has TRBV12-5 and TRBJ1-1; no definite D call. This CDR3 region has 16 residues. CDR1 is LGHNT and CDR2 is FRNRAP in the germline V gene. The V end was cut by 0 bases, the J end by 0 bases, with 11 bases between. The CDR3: CASGLVLYGVNTEAFF. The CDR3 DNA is TGTGCTAGTGGTTTGGTACTGTACGGCGTGAACACTGAAGCTTTCTTT.

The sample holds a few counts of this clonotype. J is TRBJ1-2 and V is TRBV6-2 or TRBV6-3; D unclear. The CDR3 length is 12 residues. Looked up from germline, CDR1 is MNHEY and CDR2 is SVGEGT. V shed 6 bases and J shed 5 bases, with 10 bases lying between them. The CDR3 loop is CASSPSGYGYTF. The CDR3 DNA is TGTGCCAGCAGCCCCTCCGGGTATGGCTACACCTTC.

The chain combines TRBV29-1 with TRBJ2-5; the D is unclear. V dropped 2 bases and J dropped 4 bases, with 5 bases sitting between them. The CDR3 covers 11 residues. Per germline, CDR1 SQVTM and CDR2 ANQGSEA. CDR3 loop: CSVEPVETQYF. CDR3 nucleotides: TGCAGCGTTGAACCGGTAGAGACCCAGTACTTC.

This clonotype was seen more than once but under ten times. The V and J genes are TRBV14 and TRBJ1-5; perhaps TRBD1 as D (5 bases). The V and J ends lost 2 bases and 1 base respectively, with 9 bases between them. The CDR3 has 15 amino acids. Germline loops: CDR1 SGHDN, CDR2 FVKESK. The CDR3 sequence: CASSQSGASNQPQHF. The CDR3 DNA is TGTGCCAGCAGCCAATCTGGGGCGAGCAATCAGCCCCAGCATTTT.

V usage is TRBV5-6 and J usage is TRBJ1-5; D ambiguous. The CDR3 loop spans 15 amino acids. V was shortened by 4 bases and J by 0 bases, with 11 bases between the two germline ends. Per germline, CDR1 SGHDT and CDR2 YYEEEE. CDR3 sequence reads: CASSLYQYSNQPQHF. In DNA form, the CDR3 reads TGTGCCAGCAGCCTCTACCAGTATAGCAATCAGCCCCAGCATTTT.

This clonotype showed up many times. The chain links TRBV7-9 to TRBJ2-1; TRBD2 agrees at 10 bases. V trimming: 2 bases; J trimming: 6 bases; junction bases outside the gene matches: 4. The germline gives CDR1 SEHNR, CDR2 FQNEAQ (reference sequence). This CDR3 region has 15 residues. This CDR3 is CASSLNSGGTNEQFF. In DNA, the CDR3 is TGTGCCAGCAGCTTAAATAGCGGGGGGACCAATGAGCAGTTCTTC.